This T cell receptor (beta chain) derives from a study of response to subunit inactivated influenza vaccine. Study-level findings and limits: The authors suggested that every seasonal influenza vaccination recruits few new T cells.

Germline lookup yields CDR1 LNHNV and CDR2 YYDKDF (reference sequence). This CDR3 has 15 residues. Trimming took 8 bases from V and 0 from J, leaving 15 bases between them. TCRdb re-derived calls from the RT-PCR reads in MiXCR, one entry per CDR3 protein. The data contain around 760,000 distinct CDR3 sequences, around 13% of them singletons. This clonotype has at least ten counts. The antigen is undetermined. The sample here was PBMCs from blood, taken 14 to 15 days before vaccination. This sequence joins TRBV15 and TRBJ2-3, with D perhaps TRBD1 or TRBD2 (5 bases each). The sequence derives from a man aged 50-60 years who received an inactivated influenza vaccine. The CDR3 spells CATSPNRRSTDTQYF. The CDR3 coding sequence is TGTGCCACCTCTCCGAACAGGAGGAGCACAGATACGCAGTATTTT.